What follows are 8 T cell receptor beta chains derived from one specimen sequenced in a study of blood T cell repertoires in COVID-19. The repertoire was sequenced with immunoSEQ multiplex PCR; TCRdb's copy has only in-frame clones and lacks some. The sample consists of some 250,000 clones, around 83% of them appearing once. The sequenced material came from peripheral blood. These receptor sequences come from a man between 35 and 55 years old with active or convalescent COVID-19.

The chain uses TRBV7-2 and TRBJ2-3, with D unclear. This CDR3 is 15 amino acids long. Germline lookup yields CDR1 SGHTA and CDR2 FQGNSA. The ends were cut back, 5 bases at V and 0 bases at J, with 12 bases in the middle. CDR3 region: CASSPRGSSTDTQYF. CDR3 nucleotides: TGTGCCAGCAGCCCGAGAGGCAGTAGCACAGATACGCAGTATTTT.

The chain couples TRBV4-2 to TRBJ2-1, with D possibly matching TRBD1 (6 bases). Germline values: CDR1 LGHNA, CDR2 YNFKEQ. This CDR3 comprises 14 residues. The V end was cut by 1 base, the J end by 8 bases, with 12 bases between. The CDR3 is CASSQGARGHEQFF. In nucleotides, the CDR3 is TGTGCCAGCAGCCAAGGGGCCAGGGGCCATGAGCAGTTCTTC.

The chain uses TRBV6-5 and TRBJ2-1; D gene uncertain. CDR3 length equals 11 residues. Between the trimmed V and J ends, which lost 6 bases and 4 bases, there was a span of 4 bases. From germline, CDR1 is MNHEY and CDR2 SVGAGI. This chain's CDR3 is CASRAYNEQFF. The CDR3 DNA is TGTGCCAGCAGGGCATACAATGAGCAGTTCTTC.

The J gene is TRBJ2-3, the V gene TRBV7-3; TRBD2 matches 15 bases. V dropped 4 bases and J dropped 5; count of bases not matched to a gene: 4. Germline V CDR1 and CDR2: SGHTA, FQGTGA. This CDR3 contains 16 residues. The CDR3 DNA is TGTGCCAGCAGCTCCGGACTAGCGGGGGGGCTAGATACGCAGTATTTT. Amino acid sequence: CASSSGLAGGLDTQYF.

The chain is built from TRBV29-1 and TRBJ2-7; D is possibly TRBD1 (5 bases). The germline V and J ends were trimmed by 2 bases and 3 bases, with 8 bases remaining between them. CDR3 size: 12 residues. Germline assignment: CDR1 SQVTM and CDR2 ANQGSEA. CDR3 in DNA: TGCAGCGTTGAAACCCAGGGCTACGAGCAGTACTTC. This codes for CSVETQGYEQYF.

V and J are TRBV19 and TRBJ1-4, with 8 bases lining up with TRBD1. This CDR3 has 13 residues. With 5 bases clipped from V and 7 bases from J, the junction kept 3 bases outside the gene matches. Per germline, CDR1 LNHDA and CDR2 SQIVND (reference sequence). CDR3 sequence reads: CASSQGAGEKLFF. CDR3 nucleotides: TGTGCCAGTAGTCAGGGGGCTGGTGAAAAACTGTTTTTT.

The CDR3 here is CASSPQGAGNYGYTF. The CDR3 DNA reads as TGTGCCAGCAGCCCCCAGGGGGCAGGCAACTATGGCTACACCTTC. This chain connects TRBV7-9 to TRBJ1-2, with 8 bases that match TRBD1. The J segment lost 2 bases and the V segment lost 5 bases, leaving 7 bases of the junction unmatched. The CDR3 runs to 15 residues. Germline CDR1 reads SEHNR; CDR2 reads FQNEAQ (reference sequence).

The table lists this clone with a count of one. This rearrangement joins TRBV10-3 to TRBJ1-5; 7 bases fit TRBD1. This CDR3 is built from 14 residues. Trimming at V came to 4 bases and at J to 3 bases, leaving 3 bases not matched to a gene. Germline V gene data show CDR1 as ENHRY and CDR2 as SYGVKD. The DNA of the CDR3 is TGTGCCATCAGTGGGGACAGCCTCAATCAGCCCCAGCATTTT. Amino acids: CAISGDSLNQPQHF.